Below, one TCR beta chain is given with its context. These data originate in a study of T cells expressing NK-cell markers. This CDR3 is 14 amino acids long. Germline loops: CDR1 MGHDK, CDR2 SYGVNS. TCRdb re-called the 5' RACE reads; every CDR3 protein appears as one record, without DNA. The sample totals 350,000 to 400,000 distinct CDR3 sequences. The origin of this receptor is a woman aged 45-59 years in good health. Sequenced material: blood T cells: a sorted CD56 or NKG2C T cell subset, CD4+ or CD8+ T cells, or bulk PBMC T cells (not recorded which). The gene calls are TRBV25-1 and TRBJ2-1; TCRdb designates TRBD1, a call that cannot be tested without DNA. CDR3 amino acids: CASSEGGRRGEQFF.